The next 3 T cell receptor beta chains were all read from a single sample in a study of T cells in Graves' hyperthyroidism and ophthalmopathy. Template material for amplifying TCR beta CDR3 regions consisted of RNA transcripts. A set of HTBI primers served as the primers for a first-round RT-PCR of the TCR CDR3. TCRdb reprocessed the multiplex PCR reads with MiXCR, giving one entry per CDR3 protein. The sample lists around 500,000 distinct CDR3 sequences; about 16% were seen once. What was sequenced was blood. Receptors were obtained from a woman aged 25 to 45 with Graves' ophthalmopathy.

This clonotype came up a few times. This rearrangement joins TRBV30 to TRBJ2-1; a possible D gene is TRBD2 (5 bases). V was clipped by 4 bases and J by 3 bases, with 19 bases between them. Per germline, CDR1 GTSNPN and CDR2 SVGIG (reference sequence). This CDR3 region has 16 residues. CDR3 loop: CAWTVGSMGVYNEQFF. The CDR3 DNA sequence: TGTGCCTGGACGGTGGGGTCGATGGGAGTCTACAATGAGCAGTTCTTC.

V is TRBV7-8 and J is TRBJ2-1; 9 bases align to TRBD1. The CDR3 is 16 residues long. V lost 1 base and J lost 6; bases outside the gene matches: 7. The V gene's germline CDR1 is SGHVS and CDR2 FQNEAQ. The chain's CDR3 is CASSLVVGTGLNEQFF. DNA for the CDR3: TGTGCCAGCAGCTTAGTTGTAGGGACAGGGCTCAATGAGCAGTTCTTC.

This clonotype was seen only a few times. The rearrangement joins TRBV27 to TRBJ2-3; TRBD2 is a possible D gene (5 bases). The V gene's germline CDR1 is MNHEY and CDR2 SMNVEV (reference sequence). V dropped 1 base and J dropped 0 bases, with 8 bases sitting between them. CDR3 length equals 15 residues. CDR3 DNA: TGTGCCAGCAGTTTATTGAGGGCTAGCACAGATACGCAGTATTTT. The encoded protein is CASSLLRASTDTQYF.